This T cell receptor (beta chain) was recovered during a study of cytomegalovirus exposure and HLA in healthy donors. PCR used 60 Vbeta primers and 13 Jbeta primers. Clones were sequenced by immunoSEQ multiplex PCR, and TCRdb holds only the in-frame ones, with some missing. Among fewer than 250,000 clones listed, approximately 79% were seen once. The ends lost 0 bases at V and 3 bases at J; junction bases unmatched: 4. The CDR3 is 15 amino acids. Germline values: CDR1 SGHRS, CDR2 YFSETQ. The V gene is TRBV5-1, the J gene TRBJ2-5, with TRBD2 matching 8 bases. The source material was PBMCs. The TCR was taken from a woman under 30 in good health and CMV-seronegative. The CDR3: CASSLVQGLEETQYF. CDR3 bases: TGCGCCAGCAGCTTGGTACAGGGACTAGAAGAGACCCAGTACTTC.